Listed below are T cell receptor beta chains from one sample, sequenced in a study of cytomegalovirus exposure and HLA in healthy donors. Sequencing used immunoSEQ multiplex PCR; TCRdb keeps in-frame clones, though not all of them. Of tens of thousands of clones in the sample, over 90% are singletons; the top ten hold roughly 4.7%. The sequenced sample consisted of PBMCs. These receptors were collected from a young woman in good health and CMV-seropositive. Both conserved end residues are part of each CDR3. D genes are given only for firm matches. A row's size may be missing; if present it is once, few, many or a size class.

clone size,D gene,J gene,V gene,CDR3 protein,CDR3 DNA
-,-,TRBJ2-7,TRBV10-3,CASGAQGYTYEQYF,TGTGCCAGCGGAGCCCAGGGATACACCTACGAGCAGTACTTC
-,-,TRBJ2-7,TRBV7-2,CASSLKGLIRRSSYEQYF,TGTGCCAGCAGCTTAAAAGGTCTCATCCGGCGGAGCTCCTACGAGCAGTACTTC
-,TRBD1,TRBJ2-2,TRBV5-4,CASTRRTPGTGNPGELFF,TGTGCCAGCACCCGAAGGACCCCCGGGACAGGGAATCCCGGGGAGCTGTTTTTT
-,-,TRBJ2-1,TRBV7-9,CASSNLGGYNEQFF,TGTGCCAGCAGCAACCTGGGGGGCTACAATGAGCAGTTCTTC
-,-,TRBJ1-2,TRBV7-9,CASSLGTDNLSGYTF,TGTGCCAGCAGCTTAGGGACAGACAACTTGAGCGGCTACACCTTC
once,-,TRBJ2-5,TRBV11-1,CASSLWGKETQYF,TGTGCCAGCAGCTTATGGGGCAAAGAGACCCAGTACTTC
-,-,TRBJ2-7,TRBV2,CASSEPSEYEQYF,TGTGCCAGCAGTGAACCTAGCGAGTACGAGCAGTACTTC
once,-,TRBJ1-2,TRBV7-8,CASSLEAGYDYGYTF,TGTGCCAGCAGCTTAGAGGCAGGGTACGACTATGGCTACACCTTC
-,-,TRBJ2-1,TRBV21-1,CASSTVAGSYNEQFF,TGTGCCAGCAGCACGGTAGCGGGAAGCTACAATGAGCAGTTCTTC
-,TRBD1,TRBJ2-5,TRBV30,CAWSGQGMETQYF,TGTGCCTGGTCTGGACAGGGGATGGAGACCCAGTACTTC
-,TRBD1,TRBJ2-3,TRBV19,CASSMMDASQGADTQYF,TGTGCCAGTAGTATGATGGACGCCAGTCAGGGGGCAGATACGCAGTATTTT
-,-,TRBJ2-7,TRBV20-1,CSARAAYEQYF,TGCAGTGCCAGGGCAGCCTACGAGCAGTACTTC
-,TRBD2,TRBJ2-3,TRBV11-3,CASSLDGTSGNTDTQYF,TGTGCCAGCAGCTTAGATGGTACTAGCGGTAACACAGATACGCAGTATTTT
-,TRBD2,TRBJ2-5,TRBV11-2,CASSLSGTSGTKTQYF,TGTGCCAGCAGCTTGTCCGGGACTAGCGGGACGAAGACCCAGTACTTC